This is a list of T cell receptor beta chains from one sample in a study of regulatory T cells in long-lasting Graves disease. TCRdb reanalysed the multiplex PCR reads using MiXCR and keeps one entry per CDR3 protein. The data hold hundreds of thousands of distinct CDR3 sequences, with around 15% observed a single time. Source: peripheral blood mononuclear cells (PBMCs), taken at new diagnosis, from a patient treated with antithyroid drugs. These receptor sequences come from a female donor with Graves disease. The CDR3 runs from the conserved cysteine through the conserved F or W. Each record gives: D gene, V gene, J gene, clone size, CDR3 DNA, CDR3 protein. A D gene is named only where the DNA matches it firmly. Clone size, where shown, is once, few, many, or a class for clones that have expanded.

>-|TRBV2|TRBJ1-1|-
TGTGCCACCACTCGTTACAGCAACACTGAAGCTTTCTTT
CATTRYSNTEAFF
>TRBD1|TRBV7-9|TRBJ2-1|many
TGTGCCAGCAGCCCCGGGACAGGGGCGTACAATGAGCAGTTCTTC
CASSPGTGAYNEQFF
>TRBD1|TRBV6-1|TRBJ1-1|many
TGTGCCAGCAACGTCGACAGGGAGTCGGGTGCTTTAAGGAACACTGAAGCTTTCTTT
CASNVDRESGALRNTEAFF
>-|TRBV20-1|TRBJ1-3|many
TGCAGTGCTAGGGCCTTAGACAGGAGGCAGGCAAACACCATATATTTT
CSARALDRRQANTIYF
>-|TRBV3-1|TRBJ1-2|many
TGTGCCAGCAGCCGAGTGACCAACCGAGGCTACACCTTC
CASSRVTNRGYTF
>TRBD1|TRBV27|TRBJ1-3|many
TGTGCTTCCGGGGACAGGGGGCATGGAAACACCATATATTTT
CASGDRGHGNTIYF
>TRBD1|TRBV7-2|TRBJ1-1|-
TGTGCCTGCTCTGGGGACGGGACAGGGGGCCCTGAAGCTTTCTTT
CACSGDGTGGPEAFF
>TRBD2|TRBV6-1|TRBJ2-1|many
TGTGCCAGCTCAAACTACCCGGGGGGTCACAATGAGCAGTTCTTC
CASSNYPGGHNEQFF
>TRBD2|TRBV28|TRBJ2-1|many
TGTGCCAGCAGTCCGCAGCGGGAGGGCGTGGGCCATGAGCAGTTCTTC
CASSPQREGVGHEQFF
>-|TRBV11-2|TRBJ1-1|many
TGTGCCAGCAGGAATCTGAGGGGGGATACTGAAGCTTTCTTT
CASRNLRGDTEAFF
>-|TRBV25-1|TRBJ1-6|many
TGTGCCAGCAGTGACCAAAGGGGGTTGAATTCACCCCTCCACTTT
CASSDQRGLNSPLHF
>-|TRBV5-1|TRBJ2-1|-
TGCGCCAGCAGCCCAGAACAACAGGTTAGGAGTGAGCAGTTCTTC
CASSPEQQVRSEQFF
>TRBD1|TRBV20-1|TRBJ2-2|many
TGCAGTGCAGGGACAGGGAACACCGGGGAGCTGTTTTTT
CSAGTGNTGELFF
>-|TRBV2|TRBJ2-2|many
TGTGCCAGCAGTGAAACGCTAGCAGCGAACACCGGGGAGCTGTTTTTT
CASSETLAANTGELFF
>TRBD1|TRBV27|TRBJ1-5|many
TGTGCCAGCAGGTCCGGACAGGGACGTCAGCCCCAGCATTTT
CASRSGQGRQPQHF
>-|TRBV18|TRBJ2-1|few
TGTGCCAGCTCACCCCGAGCAGGGAATGAGCAGTTCTTC
CASSPRAGNEQFF
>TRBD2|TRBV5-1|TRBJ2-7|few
TGCGCCAGCAGCTTGGCCGGGTTAGCGGGGTTTTACGAGCAGTACTTC
CASSLAGLAGFYEQYF
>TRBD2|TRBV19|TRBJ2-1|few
TGTGCCAGTAGTAGATTAGCGGGGCCAGACAATGAGCAGTTCTTC
CASSRLAGPDNEQFF
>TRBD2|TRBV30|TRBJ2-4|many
TGTGCCTGGAAAGCTAGCGGCCTTCAGTACTTC
CAWKASGLQYF
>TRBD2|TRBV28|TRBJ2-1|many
TGTGCCAGCAGTTTATACGGGAGGGAGGACAATGAGCAGTTCTTC
CASSLYGREDNEQFF
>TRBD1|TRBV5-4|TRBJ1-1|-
TGTGCCAGCAGCGTGGGACAGCCGAACACTGAAGCTTTCTTT
CASSVGQPNTEAFF
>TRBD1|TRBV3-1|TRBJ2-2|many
TGTGCCAGCAGCCTGGGGACAGGGCACGGGGAGCTGTTTTTT
CASSLGTGHGELFF
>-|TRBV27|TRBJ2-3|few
TGTGCCAGCAGTCGTCGGAAAACAAGCACAGATACGCAGTATTTT
CASSRRKTSTDTQYF
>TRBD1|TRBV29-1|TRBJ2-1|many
TGCAGCGCCCGGGACAGGGAATACGGGCAGTTCTTC
CSARDREYGQFF